Included here is one T cell receptor (beta chain) sequence, with context. What it binds is unknown. These data are taken from a study of T cell responses to AZD1222 COVID-19 vaccine. Study at large: Second-dose intervals of approximately 4 or approximately 12 weeks were pooled. Study results and caveats: Spike-specific TCR breadth and depth went up after people got two AZD1222 doses. Females made up more of the donors, who were largely white British, and clonal diversity may have come out too low. No day 14 peak samples; only post-peak repertoires were characterized.

Libraries were prepared by immunoSEQ multiplex PCR; TCRdb keeps only in-frame clonotypes and omits some of them. Among more than 95,000 clones listed, 75% to 90% were seen once. The source of this sequence is an adult in good health. Sequencing was performed on peripheral blood, taken on day 0 of AZD1222 vaccination.

This chain's CDR3 is CASSGQGRQPQHF. The DNA of the CDR3 is TGTGCCAGTAGCGGACAGGGGCGGCAGCCCCAGCATTTT. The chain recombines TRBV19 with TRBJ1-5; 9 bases agree with TRBD1. Germline trimming cut 6 bases from V and 7 bases from J; bases unmatched to any gene: 4. Germline CDR1 reads LNHDA; CDR2 reads SQIVND (reference sequence). The CDR3 sequence is 13 residues long. The whole variable domain, remainder taken from reference TRBV19 and TRBJ1-5, is DGGITQSPKYLFRKEGQNVTLSCEQNLNHDAMYWYRQDPGQGLRLIYYSQIVNDFQKGDIAEGYSVSREKKESFPLTVTSAQKNPTAFYLCASSGQGRQPQHFGDGTRLSIL.